A single TCR beta chain is shown here with its context. This sample was taken from a study of CD8+ T cells in alopecia areata. PBMC-derived CD4+ and CD8+ T cells were sorted. CDR3 size: 13 residues. Germline lookup yields CDR1 SGDLS and CDR2 YYNGEE. With V trimmed by 3 bases and J by 2 bases, 0 bases remained unmatched. The authors extracted RNA and reverse transcribed it into cDNA as the sequencing template. Profiling relied on immunoSEQ multiplex PCR, and the TCRdb table lists in-frame clones only, not all of them. This sample has under 250,000 clones; 57% occur once, and the top ten carry approximately 0.44%.

The chain carries TRBV9 and TRBJ1-2; the match to TRBD1 covers 8 bases. This clonotype was obtained from a human donor with alopecia areata. The sequencing used CD4+ T cells sorted from blood, collected at week 0. CDR3 DNA sequence: TGTGCCAGCAGCGGGGACAGGAACTATGGCTACACCTTC. Amino acid sequence: CASSGDRNYGYTF.